The rows below give T cell receptor beta chains drawn from one sample of a study of vaccination and CD4 T cells after COVID-19. TCRdb recomputed calls from the PCR reads with MiXCR, one row per CDR3 protein. There are approximately 12,000 distinct CDR3 sequences in the sample; roughly 61% occur only once, and 8.7% lies in the top ten. For these receptors, no antigen is known. The material sequenced was CD4+ T cells from blood, cultured in vitro, taken before SARS-CoV-2 vaccination. The receptors here all came from a human donor who had recovered from COVID-19. Each CDR3 is given with its conserved first and last residue. Each record gives: CDR3 DNA, CDR3 protein, J gene, D gene, V gene, clone size. A D gene is named only where the DNA matches it firmly. The size of a clone is reported for some rows only, either as once, few or many, or as a class for expanded clones.

TGTGCCAGCAGCACTGGACAGGGGGCCGCTGGAAACACCATATATTTT	CASSTGQGAAGNTIYF	TRBJ1-3	TRBD1	TRBV7-2	few
TGCAGTGCTAGAGATGAAAGCTCTGGGGCCAACGTCCTGACTTTC	CSARDESSGANVLTF	TRBJ2-6	NA	TRBV20-1	NA
TGTGCCAGCAGACGCGGGACCGGCACTGAAGCTTTCTTT	CASRRGTGTEAFF	TRBJ1-1	NA	TRBV6-2/TRBV6-3	few
TGTGCCACCAGTGATCACCAGGGTAGCGGAGCGGACATTCAGTACTTC	CATSDHQGSGADIQYF	TRBJ2-4	NA	TRBV24-1	NA
TGTGCCAGCAGTTTCATGGAAACTGAAGCTTTCTTT	CASSFMETEAFF	TRBJ1-1	NA	TRBV12-3/TRBV12-4	NA
TGTGCCAGCAGTTTCCCAGGGGACAGGGACACCGGGGAGCTGTTTTTT	CASSFPGDRDTGELFF	TRBJ2-2	TRBD1	TRBV28	NA
TGTGCCAGCAGGCGAGACCTGAACACTGAAGCTTTCTTT	CASRRDLNTEAFF	TRBJ1-1	NA	TRBV7-3	NA
TGTGCCAGCAGGAGGGGCGGGGAGACCCAGTACTTC	CASRRGGETQYF	TRBJ2-5	NA	TRBV7-8	NA
TGTGCCAGCAGTTACTCGGGTCAGGCCTCCTATGGCTACACCTTC	CASSYSGQASYGYTF	TRBJ1-2	NA	TRBV6-5	NA
TGTGCCAGCAGCTTAGGGGGGCAGGGCTACGAGCAGTACTTC	CASSLGGQGYEQYF	TRBJ2-7	NA	TRBV7-8	NA
TGCGCCAGCAGCAAAATCCGACAGGGAAACACAGATACGCAGTATTTT	CASSKIRQGNTDTQYF	TRBJ2-3	TRBD1	TRBV4-1	NA
TGTGCCAGCAGCTTAGGTGAATCACGCAATCAGCCCCAGCATTTT	CASSLGESRNQPQHF	TRBJ1-5	NA	TRBV11-2	NA
TGTGCCAGCAGCCTCTTGGGGGGCCGAACTGAAGCTTTCTTT	CASSLLGGRTEAFF	TRBJ1-1	NA	TRBV7-3	few
TGTGCCAGCAGTTACTCGCGACTAGGGGGCGAGCAGTACTTC	CASSYSRLGGEQYF	TRBJ2-7	NA	TRBV6-5	once
TGTGCCAGTAGTATACCTGGGACAGGGCATGGCTACACCTTC	CASSIPGTGHGYTF	TRBJ1-2	TRBD1	TRBV19	few
TGTGCCAGCAGTGACCGGGATCGGGGTCCCCTCCACTTT	CASSDRDRGPLHF	TRBJ1-6	NA	TRBV6-1	few
TGTGCCAGCAGCCAAGAAGCCCCCCCAGGGCCCAACTATGGCTACACCTTC	CASSQEAPPGPNYGYTF	TRBJ1-2	NA	TRBV4-2	NA
TGTGCCAGCAGTTTAAAGGGTGAGCAGTTCTTC	CASSLKGEQFF	TRBJ2-1	NA	TRBV27	few
TGTGCCAGCAGCAGCCGGGACCGGCAAGAGACCCAGTACTTC	CASSSRDRQETQYF	TRBJ2-5	NA	TRBV7-9	NA
TGCAGTGCTAGAGATTTTCTGGGGGGTGGCACTGAAGCTTTCTTT	CSARDFLGGGTEAFF	TRBJ1-1	NA	TRBV20-1	NA
TGTGCCAGCAGTTTCTCGAATGCGGGGAGGTCCGACGAGCAGTACTTC	CASSFSNAGRSDEQYF	TRBJ2-7	NA	TRBV27	few
TGTGCCAGCAGTTCGGGCAAGAGCAATCAGCCCCAGCATTTT	CASSSGKSNQPQHF	TRBJ1-5	NA	TRBV6-5	few
TGCAGTGCCCCGAGGGACACAGGGGTCCATCAGCCCCAGCATTTT	CSAPRDTGVHQPQHF	TRBJ1-5	TRBD1	TRBV20-1	NA
TGTGCCACCAGTGATGCCTCAGGGGCCTACACCGGGGAGCTGTTTTTT	CATSDASGAYTGELFF	TRBJ2-2	NA	TRBV24-1	few
TGTGCCAGCAGCCTTCCGGGAGGACACCCCCTCGGGACTGAAGCTTTCTTT	CASSLPGGHPLGTEAFF	TRBJ1-1	NA	TRBV11-3	few
TGCGCCAGCAGCTTCTCCGGGACGGATGGCTACACCTTC	CASSFSGTDGYTF	TRBJ1-2	NA	TRBV5-1	NA
TGTGCCAGCAGTCCCCGACAGGGAGCTTTCTTT	CASSPRQGAFF	TRBJ1-1	TRBD1	TRBV6-1	NA
TGTGCCAGCAGTCGCACCCTTACAGGGACGAAGATCCCTGAAGCTTTCTTT	CASSRTLTGTKIPEAFF	TRBJ1-1	NA	TRBV6-1	NA
TGTGCCAGCACCACCGGACTGCTCTATGGCTACACCTTC	CASTTGLLYGYTF	TRBJ1-2	NA	TRBV6-1	NA
TGCAGTGCTAGAGGGGGACAGGGAATAGAGCAGTACTTC	CSARGGQGIEQYF	TRBJ2-7	TRBD1	TRBV20-1	few
TGCGCCAGCAGTCAATCCAATGCCAATGGGTCGAACACTGAAGCTTTCTTT	CASSQSNANGSNTEAFF	TRBJ1-1	NA	TRBV23-1	NA
TGTGCCAACCCTATGGAGGACTTCGGGACAGCATACGAGCAGTACTTC	CANPMEDFGTAYEQYF	TRBJ2-7	TRBD1	TRBV6-1	few
TGTGCCAGCAGCTTAACAAACTATGGCTACACCTTC	CASSLTNYGYTF	TRBJ1-2	NA	TRBV7-2	few